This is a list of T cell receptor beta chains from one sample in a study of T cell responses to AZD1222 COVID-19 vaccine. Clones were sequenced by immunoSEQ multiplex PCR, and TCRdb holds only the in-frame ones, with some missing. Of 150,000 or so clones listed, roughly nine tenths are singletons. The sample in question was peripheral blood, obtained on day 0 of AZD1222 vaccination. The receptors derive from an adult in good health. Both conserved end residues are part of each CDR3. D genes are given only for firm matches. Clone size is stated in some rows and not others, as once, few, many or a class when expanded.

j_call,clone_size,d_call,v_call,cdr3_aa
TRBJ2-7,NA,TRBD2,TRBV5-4,CASSLVGGGGEQYF
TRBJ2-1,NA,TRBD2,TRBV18,CASSPVTSGGPDEQFF
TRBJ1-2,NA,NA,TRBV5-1,CASSLGPTGYGYTF
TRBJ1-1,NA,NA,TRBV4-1,CASSQPDNTEAFF
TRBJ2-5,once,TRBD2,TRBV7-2,CASSPGLAGYIETQYF
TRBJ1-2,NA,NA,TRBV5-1,CASSFWVDTGTPYGYTF
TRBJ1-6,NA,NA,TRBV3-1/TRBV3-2,CASSQEGGISGSPLHF
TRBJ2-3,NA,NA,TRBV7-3,CASSLNPGQNTQYF
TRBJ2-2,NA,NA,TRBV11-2,CASSLGGRGRRANTGELFF
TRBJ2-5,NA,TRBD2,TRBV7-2,CASSFFTSGQETQYF
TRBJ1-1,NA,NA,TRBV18,CASSPQGMNTEAFF
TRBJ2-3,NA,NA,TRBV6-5,CASSTQGADTQYF
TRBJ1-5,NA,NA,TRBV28,CASSWAGTAQHF
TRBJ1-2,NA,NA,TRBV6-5,CASSYSDRGYGYTF
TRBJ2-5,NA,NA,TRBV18,CATGTQETQYF
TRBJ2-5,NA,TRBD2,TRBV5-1,CASSLAFSGEETQYF
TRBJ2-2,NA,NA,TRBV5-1,CASSLDRVITGELFF
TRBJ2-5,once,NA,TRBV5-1,CASSLWTEQETQYF
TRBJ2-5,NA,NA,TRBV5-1,CASSLGESETQYF
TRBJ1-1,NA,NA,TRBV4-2,CASSQGEGYSTEAFF
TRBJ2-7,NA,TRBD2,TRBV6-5,CASIWTSGNYEQYF
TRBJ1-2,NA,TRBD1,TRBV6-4,CASSPQGNYGYTF
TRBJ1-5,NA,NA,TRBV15,CATSRDTGWDSNQPQHF
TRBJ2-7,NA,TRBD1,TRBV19,CASSIGGQFPSYEQYF
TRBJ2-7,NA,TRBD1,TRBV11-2,CASSLRDRAYEQYF
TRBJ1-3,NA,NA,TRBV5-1,CASGPGSGNTIYF
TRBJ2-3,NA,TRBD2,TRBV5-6,CASSLAGTSASLQYF
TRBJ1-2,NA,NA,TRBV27,CASSLSGQADYGYTF
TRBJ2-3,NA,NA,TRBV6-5,CASSTSWLRGDTQYF
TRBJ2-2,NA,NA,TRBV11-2,CASSLESVTGELFF
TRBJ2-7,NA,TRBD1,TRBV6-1,CASSEGQGGSYEQYF
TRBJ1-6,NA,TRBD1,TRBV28,CASSPPVGTALGSPLHF
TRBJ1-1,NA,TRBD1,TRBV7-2,CASSYHPGQGTTEAFF
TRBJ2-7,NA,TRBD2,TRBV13,CASSRERGEQYF
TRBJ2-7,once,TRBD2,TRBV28,CASINSGGGYEQYF
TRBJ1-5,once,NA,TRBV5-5,CASSLGHRRANQPQHF
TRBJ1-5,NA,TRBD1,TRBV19,CASSIVRQGVGNQPQHF
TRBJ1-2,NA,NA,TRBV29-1,CSVEKTRTNYGYTF
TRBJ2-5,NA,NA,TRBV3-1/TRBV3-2,CASSQGSFQETQYF
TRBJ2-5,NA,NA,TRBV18,CASSPGLTQETQYF
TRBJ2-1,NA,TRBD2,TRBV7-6,CASSPGLAGTIEQFF
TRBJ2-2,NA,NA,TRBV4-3,CASSRGRVNTGELFF
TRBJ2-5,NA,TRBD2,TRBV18,CASSSGLAGGLQETQYF
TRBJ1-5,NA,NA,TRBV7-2,CASSFRNSNQPQHF
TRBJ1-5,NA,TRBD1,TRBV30,CAWSQTQGQPQHF
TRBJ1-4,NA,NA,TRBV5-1,CASSLALGVGEKLFF
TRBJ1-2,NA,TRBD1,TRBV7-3,CASRGQAVGSGYTF
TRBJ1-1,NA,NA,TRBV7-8,CASSRGPQSTEAFF
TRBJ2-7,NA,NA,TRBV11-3,CASSLGGGPSYEQYF
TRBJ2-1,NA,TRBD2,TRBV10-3,CAIRSTSGDVDEQFF
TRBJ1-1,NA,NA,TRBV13,CASSLVWGRNTEAFF
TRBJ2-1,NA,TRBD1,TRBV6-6,CASSSLDRDIYNEQFF
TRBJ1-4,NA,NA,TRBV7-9,CASSSDLPLNEKLFF
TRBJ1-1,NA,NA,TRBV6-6,CASSYSGRDREGAFF
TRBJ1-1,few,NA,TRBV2,CASSERGRHTEAFF
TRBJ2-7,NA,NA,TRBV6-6,CASSLRDGIREQYF
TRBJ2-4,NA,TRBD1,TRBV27,CASSRLQGAAKNIQYF
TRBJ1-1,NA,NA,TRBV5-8,CASSYLPRGTEAFF
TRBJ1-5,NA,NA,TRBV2,CASLKGDNQPQHF